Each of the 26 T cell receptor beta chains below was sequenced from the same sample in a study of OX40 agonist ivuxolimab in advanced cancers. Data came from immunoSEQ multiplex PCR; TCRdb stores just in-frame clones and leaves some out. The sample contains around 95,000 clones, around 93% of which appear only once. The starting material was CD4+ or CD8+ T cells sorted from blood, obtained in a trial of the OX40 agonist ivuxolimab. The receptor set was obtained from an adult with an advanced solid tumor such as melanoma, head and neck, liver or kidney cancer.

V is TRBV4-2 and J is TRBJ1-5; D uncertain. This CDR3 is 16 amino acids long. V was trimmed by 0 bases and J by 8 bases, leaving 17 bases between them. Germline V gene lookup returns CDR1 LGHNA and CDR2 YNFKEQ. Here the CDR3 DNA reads TGTGCCAGCAGCCAAGACGGAACCGACCCCCTGGAGCCCCAGCATTTT. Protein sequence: CASSQDGTDPLEPQHF.

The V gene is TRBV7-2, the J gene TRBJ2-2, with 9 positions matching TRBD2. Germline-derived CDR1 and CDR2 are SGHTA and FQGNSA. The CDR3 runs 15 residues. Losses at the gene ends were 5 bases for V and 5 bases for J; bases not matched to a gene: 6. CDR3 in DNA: TGTGCCAGCAGCCTTAGCGGGAGTTATACCGGGGAGCTGTTTTTT. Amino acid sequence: CASSLSGSYTGELFF. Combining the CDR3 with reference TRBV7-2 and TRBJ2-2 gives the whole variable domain GAGVSQSPSNKVTEKGKDVELRCDPISGHTALYWYRQSLGQGLEFLIYFQGNSAPDKSGLPSDRFSAERTGGSVSTLTIQRTQQEDSAVYLCASSLSGSYTGELFFGEGSRLTVL.

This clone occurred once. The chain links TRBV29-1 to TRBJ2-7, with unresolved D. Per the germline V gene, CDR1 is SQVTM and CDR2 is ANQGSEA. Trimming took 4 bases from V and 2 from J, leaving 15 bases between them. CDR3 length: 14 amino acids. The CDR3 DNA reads TGCAGCGTTGTAGGTCGCAGGACCCCCTACGAGCAGTACTTC. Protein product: CSVVGRRTPYEQYF.

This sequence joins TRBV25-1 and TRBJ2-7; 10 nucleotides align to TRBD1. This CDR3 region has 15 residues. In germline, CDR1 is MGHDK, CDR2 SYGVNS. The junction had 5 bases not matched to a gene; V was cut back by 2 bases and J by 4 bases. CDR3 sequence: CASSETGTGAYEQYF. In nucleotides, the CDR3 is TGTGCCAGCAGTGAAACCGGGACAGGGGCATACGAGCAGTACTTC.

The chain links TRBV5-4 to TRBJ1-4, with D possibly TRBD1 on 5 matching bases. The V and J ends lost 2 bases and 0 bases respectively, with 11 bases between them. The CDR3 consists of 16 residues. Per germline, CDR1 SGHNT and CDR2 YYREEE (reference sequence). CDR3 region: CASSLNTGATNEKLFF. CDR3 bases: TGTGCCAGCAGCTTAAACACAGGTGCAACTAATGAAAAACTGTTTTTT.

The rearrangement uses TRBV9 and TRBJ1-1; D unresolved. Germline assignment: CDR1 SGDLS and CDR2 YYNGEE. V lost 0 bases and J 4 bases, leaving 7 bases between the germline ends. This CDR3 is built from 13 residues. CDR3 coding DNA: TGTGCCAGCAGCGTAGTCACAGTCACTGAAGCTTTCTTT. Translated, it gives CASSVVTVTEAFF.

In DNA form, the CDR3 reads TGTGCCAGCAGTTTCAACCTCGGTGAGCAGTTCTTC. This codes for CASSFNLGEQFF. This chain uses TRBV6-5 with TRBJ2-1; D remains unclear. Germline lookup yields CDR1 MNHEY and CDR2 SVGAGI. This CDR3 is built from 12 residues. Trimming left V 4 bases short and J 9 bases short, with 10 bases between.

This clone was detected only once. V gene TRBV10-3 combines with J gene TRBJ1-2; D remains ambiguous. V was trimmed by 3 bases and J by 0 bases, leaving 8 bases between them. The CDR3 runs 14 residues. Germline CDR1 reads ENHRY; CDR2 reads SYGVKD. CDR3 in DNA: TGTGCCATCAGTGAACTGGCAACTAACTATGGCTACACCTTC. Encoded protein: CAISELATNYGYTF.

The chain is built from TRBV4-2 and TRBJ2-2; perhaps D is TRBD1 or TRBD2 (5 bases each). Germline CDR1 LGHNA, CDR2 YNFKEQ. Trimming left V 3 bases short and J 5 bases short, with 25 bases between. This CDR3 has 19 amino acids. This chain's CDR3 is CASSQSRYWGSNLTGELFF. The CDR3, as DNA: TGTGCCAGCAGCCAGTCAAGATATTGGGGGTCCAACCTGACCGGGGAGCTGTTTTTT.

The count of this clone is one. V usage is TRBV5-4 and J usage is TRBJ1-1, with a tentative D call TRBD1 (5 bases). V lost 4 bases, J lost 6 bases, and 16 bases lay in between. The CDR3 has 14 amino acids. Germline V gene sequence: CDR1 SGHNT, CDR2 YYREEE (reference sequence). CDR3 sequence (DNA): TGTGCCAGCAGCCAACCAGGAACGGGGGCTGAAGCTTTCTTT. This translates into CASSQPGTGAEAFF.

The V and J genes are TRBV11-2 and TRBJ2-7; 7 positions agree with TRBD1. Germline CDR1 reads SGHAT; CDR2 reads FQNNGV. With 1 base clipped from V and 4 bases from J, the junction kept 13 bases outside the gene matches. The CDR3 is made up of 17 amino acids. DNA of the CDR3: TGTGCCAGCAGCTTAGTTCCGACGAAGGGGGCGCAGTACGAGCAGTACTTC. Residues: CASSLVPTKGAQYEQYF.

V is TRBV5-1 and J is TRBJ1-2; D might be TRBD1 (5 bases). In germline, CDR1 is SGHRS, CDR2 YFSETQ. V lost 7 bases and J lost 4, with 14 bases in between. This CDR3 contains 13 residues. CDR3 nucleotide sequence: TGCGCCAGCGCTACGTCGGGGGGCTATGGCTACACCTTC. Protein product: CASATSGGYGYTF.

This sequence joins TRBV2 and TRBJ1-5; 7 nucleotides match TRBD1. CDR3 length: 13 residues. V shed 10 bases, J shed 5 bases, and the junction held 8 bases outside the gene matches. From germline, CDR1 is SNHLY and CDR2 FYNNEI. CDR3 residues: CATSTGVDQPQHF. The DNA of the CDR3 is TGTGCCACCAGCACAGGGGTCGATCAGCCCCAGCATTTT. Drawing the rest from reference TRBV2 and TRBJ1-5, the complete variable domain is EPEVTQTPSHQVTQMGQEVILRCVPISNHLYFYWYRQILGQKVEFLVSFYNNEISEKSEIFDDQFSVERPDGSNFTLKIRSTKLEDSAMYFCATSTGVDQPQHFGDGTRLSIL.

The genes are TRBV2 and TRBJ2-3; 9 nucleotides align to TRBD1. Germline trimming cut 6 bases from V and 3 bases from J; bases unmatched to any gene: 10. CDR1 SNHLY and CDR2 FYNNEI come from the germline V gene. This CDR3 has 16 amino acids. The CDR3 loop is CASRPRTGEGTDTQYF. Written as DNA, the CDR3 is TGTGCCAGCAGACCTAGGACAGGGGAAGGGACAGATACGCAGTATTTT. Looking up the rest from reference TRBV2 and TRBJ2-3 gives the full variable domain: EPEVTQTPSHQVTQMGQEVILRCVPISNHLYFYWYRQILGQKVEFLVSFYNNEISEKSEIFDDQFSVERPDGSNFTLKIRSTKLEDSAMYFCASRPRTGEGTDTQYFGPGTRLTVL.

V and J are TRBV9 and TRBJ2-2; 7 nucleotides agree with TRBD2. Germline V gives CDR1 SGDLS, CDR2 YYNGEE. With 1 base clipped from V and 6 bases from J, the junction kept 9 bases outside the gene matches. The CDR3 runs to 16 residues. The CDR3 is CASSVNVGGLSGELFF. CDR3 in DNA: TGTGCCAGCAGCGTAAACGTGGGAGGGCTTTCCGGGGAGCTGTTTTTT. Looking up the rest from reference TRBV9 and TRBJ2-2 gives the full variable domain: DSGVTQTPKHLITATGQRVTLRCSPRSGDLSVYWYQQSLDQGLQFLIQYYNGEERAKGNILERFSAQQFPDLHSELNLSSLELGDSALYFCASSVNVGGLSGELFFGEGSRLTVL.

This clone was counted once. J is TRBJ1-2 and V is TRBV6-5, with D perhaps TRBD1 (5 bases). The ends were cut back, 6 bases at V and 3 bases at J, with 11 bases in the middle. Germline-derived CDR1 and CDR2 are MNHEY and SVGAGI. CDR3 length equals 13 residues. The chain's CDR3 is CASRTTVYYGYTF. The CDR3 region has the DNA TGTGCCAGCAGGACGACAGTTTACTATGGCTACACCTTC.

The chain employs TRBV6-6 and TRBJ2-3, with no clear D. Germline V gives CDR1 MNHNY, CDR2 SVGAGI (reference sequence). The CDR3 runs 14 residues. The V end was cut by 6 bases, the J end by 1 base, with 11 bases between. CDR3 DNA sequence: TGTGCCAGCAGATCCACGGGTGGCACAGATACGCAGTATTTT. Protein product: CASRSTGGTDTQYF.

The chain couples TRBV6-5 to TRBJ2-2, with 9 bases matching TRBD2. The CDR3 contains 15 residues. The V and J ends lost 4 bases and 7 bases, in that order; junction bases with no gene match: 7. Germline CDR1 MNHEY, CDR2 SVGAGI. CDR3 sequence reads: CASSSGLAYGGELFF. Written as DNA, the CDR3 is TGTGCCAGCAGTTCGGGACTAGCTTATGGCGGGGAGCTGTTTTTT.

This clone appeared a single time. The CDR3 spells CASSSRAGTNTGELFF. CDR3 DNA sequence: TGTGCCAGCAGCTCGCGGGCCGGTACGAACACCGGGGAGCTGTTTTTT. This chain uses TRBV5-5 with TRBJ2-2; D might be TRBD2 (5 bases). Deletions cut 3 bases from V and 0 bases from J, with 12 bases between. CDR1 is SGHKS, CDR2 YYEKEE, per germline (reference sequence). The CDR3 consists of 16 residues.

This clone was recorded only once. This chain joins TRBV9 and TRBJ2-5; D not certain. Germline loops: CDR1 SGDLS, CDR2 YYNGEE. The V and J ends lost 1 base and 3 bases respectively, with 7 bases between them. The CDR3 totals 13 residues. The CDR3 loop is CASSVTSKETQYF. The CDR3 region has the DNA TGTGCCAGCAGCGTAACCAGTAAAGAGACCCAGTACTTC.

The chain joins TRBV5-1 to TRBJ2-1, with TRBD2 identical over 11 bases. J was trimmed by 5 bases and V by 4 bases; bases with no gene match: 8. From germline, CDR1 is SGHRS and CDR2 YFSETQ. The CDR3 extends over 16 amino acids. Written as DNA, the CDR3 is TGCGCCAGCAGCCATTGGACTAGCGGGTATAACAATGAGCAGTTCTTC. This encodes CASSHWTSGYNNEQFF.

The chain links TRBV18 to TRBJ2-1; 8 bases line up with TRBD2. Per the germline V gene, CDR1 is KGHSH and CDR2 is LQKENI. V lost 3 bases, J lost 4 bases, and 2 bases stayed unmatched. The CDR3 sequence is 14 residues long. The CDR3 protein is CASSPTSGYNEQFF. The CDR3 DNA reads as TGTGCCAGCTCACCTACTAGCGGATACAATGAGCAGTTCTTC.

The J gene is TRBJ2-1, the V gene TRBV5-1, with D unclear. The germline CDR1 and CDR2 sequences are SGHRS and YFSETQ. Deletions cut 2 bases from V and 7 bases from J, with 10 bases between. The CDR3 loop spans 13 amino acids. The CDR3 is CASSFGQENEQFF. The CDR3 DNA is TGCGCCAGCAGCTTTGGGCAGGAAAATGAGCAGTTCTTC.

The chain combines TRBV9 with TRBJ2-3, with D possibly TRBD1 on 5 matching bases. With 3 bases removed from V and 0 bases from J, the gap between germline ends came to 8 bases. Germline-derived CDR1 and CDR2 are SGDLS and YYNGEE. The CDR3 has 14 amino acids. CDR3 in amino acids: CASSEGWSTDTQYF. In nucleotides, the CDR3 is TGTGCCAGCAGCGAGGGGTGGAGCACAGATACGCAGTATTTT. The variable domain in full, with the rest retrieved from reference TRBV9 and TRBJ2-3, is DSGVTQTPKHLITATGQRVTLRCSPRSGDLSVYWYQQSLDQGLQFLIQYYNGEERAKGNILERFSAQQFPDLHSELNLSSLELGDSALYFCASSEGWSTDTQYFGPGTRLTVL.

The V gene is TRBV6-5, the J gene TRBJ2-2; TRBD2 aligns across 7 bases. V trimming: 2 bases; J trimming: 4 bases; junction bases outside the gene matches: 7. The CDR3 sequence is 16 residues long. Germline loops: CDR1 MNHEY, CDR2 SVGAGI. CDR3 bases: TGTGCCAGCAGTTACCTTCGAGGGGAGGGCACCGGGGAGCTGTTTTTT. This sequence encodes CASSYLRGEGTGELFF.

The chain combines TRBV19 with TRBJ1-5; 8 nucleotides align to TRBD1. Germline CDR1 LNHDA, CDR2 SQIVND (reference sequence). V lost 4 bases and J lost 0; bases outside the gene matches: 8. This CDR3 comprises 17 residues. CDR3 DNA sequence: TGTGCCAGTAGTACGACAGGGGAACCTTATAGCAATCAGCCCCAGCATTTT. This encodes CASSTTGEPYSNQPQHF.